This T cell receptor (beta chain) was identified during a study of blood T cells in healthy people across ages. This clonotype was seen only a few times. This CDR3 is built from 14 residues. Alongside a J-beta primer mix, a sample-barcoded 5' primer served in a second PCR lasting about 7 to 11 cycles. MiXCR, applied by TCRdb to the 5' RACE reads, yields one record per CDR3 protein. The data hold roughly 800,000 distinct CDR3 sequences, with 20% to 25% observed a single time. These same records also appear under a second study, on T cells of mothers and their children.

The sequence was obtained from a boy between 10 and 17 years old in good health. Sequenced input: blood. The chain joins TRBV12-3 or TRBV12-4 to TRBJ2-5; TRBD1 might be the D (5 bases). TRBJ2-7 matches the DNA end more closely, so the J call is doubtful. Written as DNA, the CDR3 is TGTGCCAGCACTATCGACCTTCAGGGTGGCGAGCAGTACTTC. Protein sequence: CASTIDLQGGEQYF.